This T cell receptor (beta chain) appears in the sequencing data of a study of response to subunit inactivated influenza vaccine. General study points: Authors suggested each seasonal flu vaccination may recruit only limited numbers of new T cells.

TCRdb processed the RT-PCR reads anew with MiXCR; each CDR3 protein has one entry. The table lists fewer than 550,000 distinct CDR3 sequences, about 25% of them singletons. Of note for this clonotype: What it recognizes is unknown.

This CDR3 is built from 13 residues. Trimming left V 0 bases short and J 6 bases short, with 6 bases between. CDR1 is SGHRS and CDR2 is YFSETQ in the germline V gene. V usage is TRBV5-1 and J usage is TRBJ1-4; tentative D call: TRBD1 (5 bases). The TCR sequence derives from a man between 45 and 60 years old who received an inactivated influenza vaccine. Here the sequenced sample was CD4+ T cells sorted from PBMCs, taken approximately 5 days after vaccination. CDR3 in amino acids: CASSLGGDEKLFF. DNA for the CDR3: TGCGCCAGCAGCTTGGGAGGGGATGAAAAACTGTTTTTT.